In its sample, the clone carrying this T cell receptor beta chain was seen many times. The sample comes from a study of Graves' ophthalmopathy and Graves' hyperthyroidism. V was cut by 3 bases and J by 1 base, with 13 bases left in between. There are 15 residues in the CDR3. Per germline, CDR1 SGHRS and CDR2 YFSETQ. The diagnosis was founded upon clinical symptoms, serum thyroxine, TRAb, thyroid ultrasound and orbital computed tomography. Beta-chain TCR CDR3 regions were amplified from RNA transcripts. HTBI primers served in a first-round RT-PCR, which a second-round multiplex PCR followed. TCRdb recomputed calls from the multiplex PCR reads with MiXCR, one row per CDR3 protein. The profile shows about 370,000 distinct CDR3 sequences, approximately 20% of them singletons.

The TCR sequence derives from a young woman with Graves' ophthalmopathy. Sequencing was performed on peripheral blood. The chain uses TRBV5-1 and TRBJ2-5; D unclear. In nucleotides, the CDR3 is TGCGCCAGCAGCTACCTGGCAGACCCCCAAGAGACCCAGTACTTC. Amino acid sequence: CASSYLADPQETQYF.